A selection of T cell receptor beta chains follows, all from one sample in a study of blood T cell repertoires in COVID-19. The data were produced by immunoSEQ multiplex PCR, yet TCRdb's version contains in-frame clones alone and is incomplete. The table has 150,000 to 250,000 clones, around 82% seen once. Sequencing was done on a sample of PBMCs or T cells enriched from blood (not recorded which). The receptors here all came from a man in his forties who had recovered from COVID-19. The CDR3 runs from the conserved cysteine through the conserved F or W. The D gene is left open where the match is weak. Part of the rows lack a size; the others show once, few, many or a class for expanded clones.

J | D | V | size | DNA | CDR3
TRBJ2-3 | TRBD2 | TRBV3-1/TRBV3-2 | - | TGTGCCAGCAGCCCCCAGACTAGCGGGAGGGCAGATACGCAGTATTTT | CASSPQTSGRADTQYF
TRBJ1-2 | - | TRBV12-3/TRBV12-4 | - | TGTGCCAGCAGCAACGGCGGGGTCTATGGCTACACCTTC | CASSNGGVYGYTF
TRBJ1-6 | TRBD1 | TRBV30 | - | TGTGCCTGGTGTAGACAGGGGCATTCACCCCTCCACTTT | CAWCRQGHSPLHF
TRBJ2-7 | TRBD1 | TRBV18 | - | TGTGCCAGCTCACCACCGGGACAGGGGGCTTACGAGCAGTACTTC | CASSPPGQGAYEQYF
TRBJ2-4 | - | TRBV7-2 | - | TGTGCCAGCAGCTCCGATAGCGGATACATTCAGTACTTC | CASSSDSGYIQYF
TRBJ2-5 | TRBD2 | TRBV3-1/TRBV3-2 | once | TGTGCCAGCAGCTGGGTGGGGGGGTACCAAGAGACCCAGTACTTC | CASSWVGGYQETQYF
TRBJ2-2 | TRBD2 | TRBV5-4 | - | TGTGCCAGCAGCTTACTAGCGGGAGGGCTAATGGCCGGGGAGCTGTTTTTT | CASSLLAGGLMAGELFF
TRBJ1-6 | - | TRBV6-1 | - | TGTGCCAGCAGTGATCAGGGCCGCTCGGCCCCCCCCCTCCACTTT | CASSDQGRSAPPLHF
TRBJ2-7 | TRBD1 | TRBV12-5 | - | TGTGCTAGTGGTTTGGGGGACAGGGGGCTCTACGAGCAGTACTTC | CASGLGDRGLYEQYF
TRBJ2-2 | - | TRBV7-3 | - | TGTGCCAGCAGCTTAAGGGCTGCCGTGAATCGTGGGGAGCTGTTTTTT | CASSLRAAVNRGELFF
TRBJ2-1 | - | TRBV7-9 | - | TGTGCCAGCAGTAAACGGGGTGGGAGCTCCTACAATGAGCAGTTCTTC | CASSKRGGSSYNEQFF
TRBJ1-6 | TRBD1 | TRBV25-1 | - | TGTGCCAGCAGTGAAAGCGGACAGGGTAACTCACCCCTCCACTTT | CASSESGQGNSPLHF
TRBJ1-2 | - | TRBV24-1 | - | TGTGCCACCAGTGACCCCCTATTTCCCTATGGCTACACCTTC | CATSDPLFPYGYTF
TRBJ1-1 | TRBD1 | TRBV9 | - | TGTGCCAGCAGCGTTGACAGGGGGCTGGGCACTGAAGCTTTCTTT | CASSVDRGLGTEAFF
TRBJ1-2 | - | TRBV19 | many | TGTGCCAGTAGTATTCAACAGGGTTCTAACTATGGCTACACCTTC | CASSIQQGSNYGYTF
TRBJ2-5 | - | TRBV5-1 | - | TGCGCCAGCAGCTTGGCAGGGGCCCAAGAGACCCAGTACTTC | CASSLAGAQETQYF
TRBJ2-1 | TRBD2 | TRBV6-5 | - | TGTGCCAGCACCCTAGCGGGGACACACAATGAGCAGTTCTTC | CASTLAGTHNEQFF
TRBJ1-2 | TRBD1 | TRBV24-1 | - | TGTGCCACCAGTACAACAGGGGCTGGCTACACCTTC | CATSTTGAGYTF
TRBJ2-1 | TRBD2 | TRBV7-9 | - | TGTGCCAGCAGCTCCGTACTCGCTGGGACTAGCGGGAGGAATGAGCAGTTCTTC | CASSSVLAGTSGRNEQFF
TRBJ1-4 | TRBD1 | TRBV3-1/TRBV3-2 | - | TGTGCCAGCAGCCCTTCTTGGGACAGGGACGAAAAACTGTTTTTT | CASSPSWDRDEKLFF
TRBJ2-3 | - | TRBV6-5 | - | TGTGCCAGCAGTTCTGGAGGAACCCCAGATACGCAGTATTTT | CASSSGGTPDTQYF
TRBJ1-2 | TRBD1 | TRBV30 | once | TGTGCCTCGATAAGGACAGGAAGAGATGGCTACACCTTC | CASIRTGRDGYTF
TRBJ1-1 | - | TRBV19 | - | TGTGCCAGTAGTATAGTGTGGCCAGGGGCCAAGAACACTGAAGCTTTCTTT | CASSIVWPGAKNTEAFF
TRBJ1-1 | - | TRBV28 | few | TGTGCCAGCAGCGAACCTGTAGGAGGGGAGGGGAACACTGAAGCTTTCTTT | CASSEPVGGEGNTEAFF
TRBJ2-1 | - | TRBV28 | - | TGTGCCAGCAGCATCAGGGGTGAGCAGTTCTTC | CASSIRGEQFF
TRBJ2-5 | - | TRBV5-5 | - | TGTGCCAGCAGCTTGGAGGCGGGGGCCGTGAAGACCCAGTACTTC | CASSLEAGAVKTQYF
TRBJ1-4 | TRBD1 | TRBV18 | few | TGTGCCAGCTCTGACGGACAGGGAACTAATGAAAAACTGTTTTTT | CASSDGQGTNEKLFF
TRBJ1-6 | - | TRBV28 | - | TGTGCCAGCAGTTTAGGAGGCGGGGACCCGTATAATTCACCCCTCCACTTT | CASSLGGGDPYNSPLHF
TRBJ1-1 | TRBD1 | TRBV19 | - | TGTGCCAGTAGGGGGACAGGGGGCACTGAAGCTTTCTTT | CASRGTGGTEAFF
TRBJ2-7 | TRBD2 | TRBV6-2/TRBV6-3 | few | TGTGCCAGCAGCCGGACTAGCGGGCCCTACGAGCAGTACTTC | CASSRTSGPYEQYF
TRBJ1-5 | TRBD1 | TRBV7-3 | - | TGTGCCAGCAGCTTGCTTGGGACAGGGGTAAGGATAGGCAATCAGCCCCAGCATTTT | CASSLLGTGVRIGNQPQHF
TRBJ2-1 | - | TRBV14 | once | TGTGCCAGCAGCCCCCTCGGGTCGTCCAATGAGCAGTTCTTC | CASSPLGSSNEQFF
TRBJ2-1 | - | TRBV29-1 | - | TGCAGCCTTACGGAGTCTACCAAAAACTACAATGAGCAGTTCTTC | CSLTESTKNYNEQFF
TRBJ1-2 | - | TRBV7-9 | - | TGTGCCAGCAGCTTAAGGACAGAATCCTATGGCTACACCTTC | CASSLRTESYGYTF
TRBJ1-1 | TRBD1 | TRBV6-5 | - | TGTGCCAGCAGCCACCTAGACACGACAGGGGAAGCTTTCTTT | CASSHLDTTGEAFF
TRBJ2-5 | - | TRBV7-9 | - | TGTGCCAGCAGCCCATCGGCGGGGTCGACCCAGTACTTC | CASSPSAGSTQYF
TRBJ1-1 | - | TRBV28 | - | TGTGCCAGCAGTTTCGGCAGGGCTTTCCAGTTCTTT | CASSFGRAFQFF
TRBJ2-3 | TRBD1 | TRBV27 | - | TGTGCCAGCGGGACAGCTAGCACAGATACGCAGTATTTT | CASGTASTDTQYF
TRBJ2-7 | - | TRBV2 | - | TGTGCCAGCAGGGGGGACTCTGCGGGTGAGCAGTACTTC | CASRGDSAGEQYF
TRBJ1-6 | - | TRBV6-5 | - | TGTGCCAGCAGTTACCAAGCGGCCTCACCCCTCCACTTT | CASSYQAASPLHF
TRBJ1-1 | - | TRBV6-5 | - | TGTGCCAGCAGTTCAGGCGTTAGGGGCACTGAAGCTTTCTTT | CASSSGVRGTEAFF
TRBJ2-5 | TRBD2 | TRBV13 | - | TGTGCCAGCAGCTTAGCGGGAGGGAGAGAGACCCAGTACTTC | CASSLAGGRETQYF
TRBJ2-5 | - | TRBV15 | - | TGTGCCACCAGCAGAGCCAAGGGTAGGGGAGAGACCCAGTACTTC | CATSRAKGRGETQYF
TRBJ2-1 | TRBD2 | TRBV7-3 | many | TGTGCCAGCAGCTTAACTAGCGGGAGCCTCGATGAGCAGTTCTTC | CASSLTSGSLDEQFF
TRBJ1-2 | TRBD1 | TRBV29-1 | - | TGCAGCGCTGGGGCTGGACAGGGGGTAAACACCTTC | CSAGAGQGVNTF
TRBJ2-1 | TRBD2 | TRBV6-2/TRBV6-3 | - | TGTGCCAGCAGTTATAAGCTAGCGGGATTGGTTGAGCAGTTCTTC | CASSYKLAGLVEQFF
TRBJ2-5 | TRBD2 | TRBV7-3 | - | TGTGCCAGCAGCTTCGGGGGGAATAGCCTCACCCAAGAGACCCAGTACTTC | CASSFGGNSLTQETQYF